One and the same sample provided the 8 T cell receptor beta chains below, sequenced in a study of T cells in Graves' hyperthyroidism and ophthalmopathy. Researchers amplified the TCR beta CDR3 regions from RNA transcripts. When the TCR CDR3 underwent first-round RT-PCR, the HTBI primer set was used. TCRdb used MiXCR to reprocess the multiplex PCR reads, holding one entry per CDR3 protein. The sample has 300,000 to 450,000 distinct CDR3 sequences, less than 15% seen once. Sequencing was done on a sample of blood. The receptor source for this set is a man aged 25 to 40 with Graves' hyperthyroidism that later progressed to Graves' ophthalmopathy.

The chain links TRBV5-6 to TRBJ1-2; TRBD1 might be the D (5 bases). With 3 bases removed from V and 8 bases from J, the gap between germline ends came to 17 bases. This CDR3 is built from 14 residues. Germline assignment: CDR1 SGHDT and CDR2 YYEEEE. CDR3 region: CASSWREGSGGYTF. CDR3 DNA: TGTGCCAGCAGCTGGAGGGAGGGGTCGGGCGGCTACACCTTC. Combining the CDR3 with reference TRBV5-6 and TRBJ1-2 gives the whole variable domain DAGVTQSPTHLIKTRGQQVTLRCSPKSGHDTVSWYQQALGQGPQFIFQYYEEEERQRGNFPDRFSGHQFPNYSSELNVNALLLGDSALYLCASSWREGSGGYTFGSGTRLTVV.

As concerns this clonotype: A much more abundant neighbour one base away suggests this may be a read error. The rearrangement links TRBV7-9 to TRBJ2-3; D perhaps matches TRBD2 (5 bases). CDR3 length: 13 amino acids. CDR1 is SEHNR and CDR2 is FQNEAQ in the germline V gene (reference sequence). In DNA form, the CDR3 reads TGTGCCAACAGCTTGAGCGGTTCAGATACGCAGTATTTT. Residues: CANSLSGSDTQYF.

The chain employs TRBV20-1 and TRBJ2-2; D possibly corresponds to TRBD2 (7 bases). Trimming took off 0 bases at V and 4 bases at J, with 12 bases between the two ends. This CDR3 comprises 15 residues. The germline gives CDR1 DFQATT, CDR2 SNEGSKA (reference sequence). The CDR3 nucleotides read TGCAGTGCTAGAGACGGGGAGGGGGTCACCGGGGAGCTGTTTTTT. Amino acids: CSARDGEGVTGELFF.

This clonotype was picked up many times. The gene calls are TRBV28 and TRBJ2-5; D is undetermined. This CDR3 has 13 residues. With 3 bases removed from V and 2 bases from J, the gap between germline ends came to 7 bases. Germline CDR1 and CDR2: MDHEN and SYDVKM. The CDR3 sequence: CASSLRHQETQYF. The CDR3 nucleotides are TGTGCCAGCAGTTTGAGGCATCAAGAGACCCAGTACTTC.

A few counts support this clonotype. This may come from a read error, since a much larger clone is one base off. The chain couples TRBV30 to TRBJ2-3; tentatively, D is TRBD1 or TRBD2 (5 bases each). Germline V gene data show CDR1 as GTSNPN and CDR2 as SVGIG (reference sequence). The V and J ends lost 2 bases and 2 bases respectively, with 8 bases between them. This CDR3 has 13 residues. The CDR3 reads CAWSRGNTDTQYF. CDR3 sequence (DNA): TGTGCCTGGAGTCGGGGCAACACAGATACGCAGTATTTT.

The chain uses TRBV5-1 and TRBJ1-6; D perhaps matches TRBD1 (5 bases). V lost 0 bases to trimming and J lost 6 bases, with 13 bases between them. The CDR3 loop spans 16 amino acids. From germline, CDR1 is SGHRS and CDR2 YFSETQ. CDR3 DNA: TGCGCCAGCAGCTTGGTTAGGACAACGGGTAATTCACCCCTCCACTTT. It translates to CASSLVRTTGNSPLHF.

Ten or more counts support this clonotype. The CDR3 sequence is CASSRQGREKLFF. CDR3 DNA: TGTGCCAGCAGCCGACAGGGAAGGGAAAAACTGTTTTTT. The chain recombines TRBV7-2 with TRBJ1-4; the match to TRBD1 covers 7 bases. CDR1 SGHTA and CDR2 FQGNSA come from the germline V gene. J lost 8 bases, V lost 5 bases, and 5 bases had no gene match. The CDR3 runs 13 residues.

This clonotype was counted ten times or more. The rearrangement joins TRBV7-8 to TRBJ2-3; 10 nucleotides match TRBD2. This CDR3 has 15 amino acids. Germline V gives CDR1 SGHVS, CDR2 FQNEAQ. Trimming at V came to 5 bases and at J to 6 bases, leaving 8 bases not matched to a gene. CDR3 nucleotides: TGTGCCAGCAGCCAGGGGCTAGCGGGGGCTGATACGCAGTATTTT. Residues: CASSQGLAGADTQYF.